This is a list of T cell receptor beta chains from one sample in a study of CD8+CD57+ T cells in acquired aplastic anemia. MiXCR, applied by TCRdb to the reads, yields one record per CDR3 protein. The top ten hold roughly 1.1% of the sample, which has about 210,000 distinct CDR3 sequences, about a third seen once. Sequenced: sorted CD4+, CD8+, or CD8+CD57+ T cells (not recorded which) from PBMCs. The origin of the receptors is a human donor in good health, serving as a control. The CDR3 runs from the conserved cysteine through the conserved F or W. A D gene is named only where the DNA matches it firmly. Clone sizes are given selectively: once, few, many, or a class where the clone is expanded.

d_call: TRBD1; j_call: TRBJ1-1; clone_size: .; v_call: TRBV3-1; cdr3_length: 15; cdr3_nt: TGTGCCAGCAGCCAAGGGACAGGGCGGGGAACTGAAGCTTTCTTT; cdr3_aa: CASSQGTGRGTEAFF
d_call: .; j_call: TRBJ2-7; clone_size: many; v_call: TRBV20-1; cdr3_length: 14; cdr3_nt: TGCAGTGCTAGGAATTTGGGGGGCTCCTACGAGCAGTACTTC; cdr3_aa: CSARNLGGSYEQYF
d_call: .; j_call: TRBJ1-6; clone_size: .; v_call: TRBV12-3/TRBV12-4; cdr3_length: 14; cdr3_nt: TGTGCCACCTGCGAAAGGGACGGTAATTCACCCCTCCACTTT; cdr3_aa: CATCERDGNSPLHF
d_call: TRBD2; j_call: TRBJ2-5; clone_size: many; v_call: TRBV20-1; cdr3_length: 15; cdr3_nt: TGCAGTGCACAAAAGCCCGGGACTAGAGGAGAGACCCAGTACTTC; cdr3_aa: CSAQKPGTRGETQYF
d_call: .; j_call: TRBJ2-5; clone_size: .; v_call: TRBV19; cdr3_length: 14; cdr3_nt: TGTGCCAGTAGTATTGTAGGAGGGGCGCAGACCCAGTACTTC; cdr3_aa: CASSIVGGAQTQYF
d_call: .; j_call: TRBJ2-7; clone_size: many; v_call: TRBV15; cdr3_length: 13; cdr3_nt: TGTGCCACCAGCAGAGATCTTGAGGAAGAGCAGTACTTC; cdr3_aa: CATSRDLEEEQYF
d_call: .; j_call: TRBJ2-5; clone_size: many; v_call: TRBV2; cdr3_length: 12; cdr3_nt: TGTGCCAGCACCCAGTACCAAGAGACCCAGTACTTC; cdr3_aa: CASTQYQETQYF
d_call: TRBD2; j_call: TRBJ2-5; clone_size: .; v_call: TRBV13; cdr3_length: 15; cdr3_nt: TGTGCCAGCAGCATAATAGCGGGAGGTGGAGAGACCCAGTACTTC; cdr3_aa: CASSIIAGGGETQYF
d_call: TRBD2; j_call: TRBJ2-3; clone_size: .; v_call: TRBV25-1; cdr3_length: 18; cdr3_nt: TGTGCCAGCAGTGAATATTGTTCGCTCGGGGGGTACACAGATACGCAGTATTTT; cdr3_aa: CASSEYCSLGGYTDTQYF
d_call: .; j_call: TRBJ1-1; clone_size: .; v_call: TRBV24-1; cdr3_length: 17; cdr3_nt: TGTGCCACCAGTAGGACTAGCGGGAGCCGGGGGGGGACTGAAGCTTTCTTT; cdr3_aa: CATSRTSGSRGGTEAFF
d_call: .; j_call: TRBJ1-1; clone_size: .; v_call: TRBV7-2; cdr3_length: 15; cdr3_nt: TGTGCCAGCAGCCAGTTTCTGGGGATGAACACTGAAGCTTTCTTT; cdr3_aa: CASSQFLGMNTEAFF
d_call: .; j_call: TRBJ1-5; clone_size: once; v_call: TRBV7-9; cdr3_length: 14; cdr3_nt: TGTGCCAGCAGCCGACAATCACTCAATCAGCCCCAGCATTTT; cdr3_aa: CASSRQSLNQPQHF
d_call: TRBD2; j_call: TRBJ2-1; clone_size: .; v_call: TRBV4-2; cdr3_length: 16; cdr3_nt: TGTGCCAGCAGCCGTGCTAGCGGGGGGGCCGGGAATGAGCAGTTCTTC; cdr3_aa: CASSRASGGAGNEQFF
d_call: .; j_call: TRBJ1-6; clone_size: many; v_call: TRBV5-1; cdr3_length: 16; cdr3_nt: TGCGCCAGCAGCTTGGCTTTCGGGGATCTTGGTTCACCCCTCCACTTT; cdr3_aa: CASSLAFGDLGSPLHF
d_call: .; j_call: TRBJ2-7; clone_size: .; v_call: TRBV2; cdr3_length: 11; cdr3_nt: TGTGCCACCAGTGGTTTCTACGAGCAGTACTTC; cdr3_aa: CATSGFYEQYF
d_call: .; j_call: TRBJ1-2; clone_size: many; v_call: TRBV20-1; cdr3_length: 15; cdr3_nt: TGCAGTGCTCGCGTGGTCGGGGGTTGGAACTATGGCTACACCTTC; cdr3_aa: CSARVVGGWNYGYTF
d_call: .; j_call: TRBJ1-6; clone_size: once; v_call: TRBV2; cdr3_length: 14; cdr3_nt: TGTGCCAGCAGGGGGGTTTCGGGGAATTCACCCCTCCACTTT; cdr3_aa: CASRGVSGNSPLHF
d_call: TRBD1; j_call: TRBJ2-1; clone_size: .; v_call: TRBV5-1; cdr3_length: 17; cdr3_nt: TGCGCCAGCAGCGCTCTTTCCCCGGGACAGGGTTGGACTGAGCAGTTCTTC; cdr3_aa: CASSALSPGQGWTEQFF
d_call: .; j_call: TRBJ1-1; clone_size: .; v_call: TRBV19; cdr3_length: 15; cdr3_nt: TGTGCCAGTAGTATAGGGGGGGTCGCTTACACTGAAGCTTTCTTT; cdr3_aa: CASSIGGVAYTEAFF
d_call: TRBD2; j_call: TRBJ2-2; clone_size: few; v_call: TRBV11-2; cdr3_length: 17; cdr3_nt: TGTGCCAGCATCAGAGGCGCGGGACTAGTAAGGACCGGGGAGCTGTTTTTT; cdr3_aa: CASIRGAGLVRTGELFF
d_call: TRBD2; j_call: TRBJ2-1; clone_size: .; v_call: TRBV6-1; cdr3_length: 16; cdr3_nt: TGTGCCAGCAGTGAAGGCGGGAGCGGGAGGGCCTCTGAGCAGTTCTTC; cdr3_aa: CASSEGGSGRASEQFF
d_call: .; j_call: TRBJ2-3; clone_size: few; v_call: TRBV2; cdr3_length: 15; cdr3_nt: TGTGCCAGCAGTTTTCGAGTAGGAAGCACAGATACGCAGTATTTT; cdr3_aa: CASSFRVGSTDTQYF
d_call: .; j_call: TRBJ2-3; clone_size: .; v_call: TRBV2; cdr3_length: 13; cdr3_nt: TGTGCCAGCAGTGATTCGACTCCTGATACGCAGTATTTT; cdr3_aa: CASSDSTPDTQYF
d_call: .; j_call: TRBJ1-2; clone_size: many; v_call: TRBV29-1; cdr3_length: 11; cdr3_nt: TGCAGCGTTCTGGGGGCGAATGGCTACACCTTC; cdr3_aa: CSVLGANGYTF
d_call: TRBD2; j_call: TRBJ2-2; clone_size: .; v_call: TRBV7-2; cdr3_length: 16; cdr3_nt: TGTGCCAGCAGCTTACTAGCGGGAGGGCCGGTCGGGGAGCTGTTTTTT; cdr3_aa: CASSLLAGGPVGELFF
d_call: .; j_call: TRBJ1-1; clone_size: .; v_call: TRBV24-1; cdr3_length: 13; cdr3_nt: TGTGCCACCAGTAGGAAAGGGGACACTGAAGCTTTCTTT; cdr3_aa: CATSRKGDTEAFF
d_call: .; j_call: TRBJ2-7; clone_size: .; v_call: TRBV15; cdr3_length: 13; cdr3_nt: TGTGCCACCAGCAGAGATTCTCACTACGAGCAGTACTTC; cdr3_aa: CATSRDSHYEQYF
d_call: .; j_call: TRBJ1-3; clone_size: many; v_call: TRBV29-1; cdr3_length: 14; cdr3_nt: TGCAGCGTTAGACAGCCGAGCTCTGGAAACACCATATATTTT; cdr3_aa: CSVRQPSSGNTIYF
d_call: TRBD1; j_call: TRBJ1-1; clone_size: many; v_call: TRBV29-1; cdr3_length: 16; cdr3_nt: TGCAGCGTCCGCAAACCACAGGGGGCGCAGCGAACTGAAGCTTTCTTT; cdr3_aa: CSVRKPQGAQRTEAFF
d_call: TRBD1; j_call: TRBJ1-2; clone_size: many; v_call: TRBV2; cdr3_length: 14; cdr3_nt: TGTGCCAGCAGGATACTAGGGACAGCTTATGGCTACACCTTC; cdr3_aa: CASRILGTAYGYTF
d_call: .; j_call: TRBJ1-2; clone_size: .; v_call: TRBV20-1; cdr3_length: 11; cdr3_nt: TGCAGTGTACAGGACCTCTATGGCTACACCTTC; cdr3_aa: CSVQDLYGYTF
d_call: TRBD1; j_call: TRBJ1-2; clone_size: once; v_call: TRBV7-9; cdr3_length: 15; cdr3_nt: TGTGCCAGCATACTAACAGGGGGACCTAACTATGGCTACACCTTC; cdr3_aa: CASILTGGPNYGYTF
d_call: .; j_call: TRBJ1-2; clone_size: many; v_call: TRBV19; cdr3_length: 13; cdr3_nt: TGTGCCAGTAGTATAGGAGTTACATATTCTGCCACCTTC; cdr3_aa: CASSIGVTYSATF
d_call: TRBD2; j_call: TRBJ2-5; clone_size: many; v_call: TRBV4-1; cdr3_length: 14; cdr3_nt: TGCGCCAGCAGCTACCCCGGGACTAGGGAGACCCAGTACTTC; cdr3_aa: CASSYPGTRETQYF
d_call: .; j_call: TRBJ2-3; clone_size: .; v_call: TRBV3-1; cdr3_length: 16; cdr3_nt: TGTGCCAGCAGCAAAGGGGGTCTAGCTTACACAGATACGCAGTATTTT; cdr3_aa: CASSKGGLAYTDTQYF
d_call: .; j_call: TRBJ2-7; clone_size: many; v_call: TRBV2; cdr3_length: 16; cdr3_nt: TGTGCCAGCAGTGAGGATGCGCCTACCAATGCATACGAGCAGTACTTC; cdr3_aa: CASSEDAPTNAYEQYF
d_call: .; j_call: TRBJ2-5; clone_size: .; v_call: TRBV18; cdr3_length: 13; cdr3_nt: TGTGCCAGCTCACCGGAGACGAGGGAGACCCAGTACTTC; cdr3_aa: CASSPETRETQYF
d_call: .; j_call: TRBJ2-7; clone_size: many; v_call: TRBV20-1; cdr3_length: 11; cdr3_nt: TGCAGTGCTAGTTCCGGGTTCGAGCAGTACTTC; cdr3_aa: CSASSGFEQYF
d_call: .; j_call: TRBJ2-3; clone_size: many; v_call: TRBV20-1; cdr3_length: 12; cdr3_nt: TGCAGTGCTAGTCCGGAGCAGGATACGCAGTATTTT; cdr3_aa: CSASPEQDTQYF
d_call: TRBD1; j_call: TRBJ1-2; clone_size: .; v_call: TRBV2; cdr3_length: 14; cdr3_nt: TGTGCCAGCAGTTCAGGACAGGGGAGCTATGGCTACACCTTC; cdr3_aa: CASSSGQGSYGYTF
d_call: TRBD2; j_call: TRBJ2-3; clone_size: .; v_call: TRBV5-1; cdr3_length: 16; cdr3_nt: TGCGCCAACAGCACGACTAGCGGGAAAGATCATAATACGCAGTATTTT; cdr3_aa: CANSTTSGKDHNTQYF
d_call: .; j_call: TRBJ1-4; clone_size: .; v_call: TRBV3-1; cdr3_length: 16; cdr3_nt: TGTGCCAGCAGCCCGTCTAACAGTGCAACTAATGAAAAACTGTTTTTT; cdr3_aa: CASSPSNSATNEKLFF
d_call: .; j_call: TRBJ2-2; clone_size: .; v_call: TRBV10-3; cdr3_length: 12; cdr3_nt: TGTGCCATCAGTGCGAACACCGGGGAGCTGTTTTTT; cdr3_aa: CAISANTGELFF
d_call: .; j_call: TRBJ1-4; clone_size: few; v_call: TRBV5-1; cdr3_length: 16; cdr3_nt: TGCGCCAGCAGCTTGGATCTAAGCTCAACTAATGAAAAACTGTTTTTT; cdr3_aa: CASSLDLSSTNEKLFF
d_call: TRBD2; j_call: TRBJ2-1; clone_size: .; v_call: TRBV10-2; cdr3_length: 14; cdr3_nt: TGCGCCAGCAGGGGACTAGCGGGGGGAAATGAGCAGTTCTTC; cdr3_aa: CASRGLAGGNEQFF
d_call: .; j_call: TRBJ1-2; clone_size: many; v_call: TRBV19; cdr3_length: 12; cdr3_nt: TGTGCCAGTAGTACCGCAGAGGTTGGCTACACCTTC; cdr3_aa: CASSTAEVGYTF
d_call: .; j_call: TRBJ2-3; clone_size: .; v_call: TRBV29-1; cdr3_length: 14; cdr3_nt: TGCATCGCGTCCTTCGCGGCTAGCACAGATACGCAGTATTTT; cdr3_aa: CIASFAASTDTQYF
d_call: TRBD1; j_call: TRBJ1-1; clone_size: few; v_call: TRBV6-2/TRBV6-3; cdr3_length: 14; cdr3_nt: TGTGCCAGCAGTTACTTTGGGACAGGGACTGAAGCTTTCTTT; cdr3_aa: CASSYFGTGTEAFF
d_call: .; j_call: TRBJ2-2; clone_size: .; v_call: TRBV24-1; cdr3_length: 16; cdr3_nt: TGTGCCACCAGTGATTCGCACGTGAGGGGAACCGGGGAGCTGTTTTTT; cdr3_aa: CATSDSHVRGTGELFF
d_call: .; j_call: TRBJ2-2; clone_size: few; v_call: TRBV3-1; cdr3_length: 14; cdr3_nt: TGTGCCAGCAGCCGACAGGCGAACACCGGGGAGCTGTTTTTT; cdr3_aa: CASSRQANTGELFF
d_call: .; j_call: TRBJ1-2; clone_size: many; v_call: TRBV20-1; cdr3_length: 12; cdr3_nt: TGCAGTGCACCGGACGGCCACTATGGCTACACCTTC; cdr3_aa: CSAPDGHYGYTF
d_call: .; j_call: TRBJ1-5; clone_size: few; v_call: TRBV7-8; cdr3_length: 13; cdr3_nt: TGTGCCAGCAGCTTAGGGACTTGGCAGCCCCAGCATTTT; cdr3_aa: CASSLGTWQPQHF
d_call: .; j_call: TRBJ2-7; clone_size: many; v_call: TRBV20-1; cdr3_length: 13; cdr3_nt: TGCAGTGCCGAGGACTCGAATGCCTACGAGCAGTACTTC; cdr3_aa: CSAEDSNAYEQYF